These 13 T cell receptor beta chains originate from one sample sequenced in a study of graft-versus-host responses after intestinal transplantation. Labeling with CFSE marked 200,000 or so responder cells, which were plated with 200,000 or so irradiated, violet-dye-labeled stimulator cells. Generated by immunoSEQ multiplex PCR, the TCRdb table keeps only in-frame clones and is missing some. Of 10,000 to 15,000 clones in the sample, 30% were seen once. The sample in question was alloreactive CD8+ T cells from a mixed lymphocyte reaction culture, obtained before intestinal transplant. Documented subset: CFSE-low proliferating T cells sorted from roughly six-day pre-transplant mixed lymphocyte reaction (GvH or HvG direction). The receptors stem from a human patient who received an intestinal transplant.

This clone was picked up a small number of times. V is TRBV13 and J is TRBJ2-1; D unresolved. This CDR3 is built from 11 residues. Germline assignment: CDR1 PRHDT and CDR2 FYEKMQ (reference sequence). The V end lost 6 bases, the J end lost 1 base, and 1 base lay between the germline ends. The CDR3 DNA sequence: TGTGCCAGCAGTTCCTACAATGAGCAGTTCTTC. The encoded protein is CASSSYNEQFF.

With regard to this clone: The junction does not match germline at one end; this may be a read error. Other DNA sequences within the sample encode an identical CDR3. The DNA for the CDR3 is TGTGCCAGCAGCCAAGACAGGTTTTCCTACGAGCAGTACTTC. This codes for CASSQDRFSYEQYF. The chain carries TRBV4-1 and TRBJ2-7; possible D gene TRBD1, 6 bases. This CDR3 is built from 14 residues. CDR1 MGHRA and CDR2 YSYEKL come from the germline V gene.

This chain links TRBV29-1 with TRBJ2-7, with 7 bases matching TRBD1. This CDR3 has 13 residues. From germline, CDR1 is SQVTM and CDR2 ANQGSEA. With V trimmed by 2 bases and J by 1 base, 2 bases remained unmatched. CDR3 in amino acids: CSVETGESYEQYF. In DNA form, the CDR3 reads TGCAGCGTTGAAACAGGGGAGTCCTACGAGCAGTACTTC.

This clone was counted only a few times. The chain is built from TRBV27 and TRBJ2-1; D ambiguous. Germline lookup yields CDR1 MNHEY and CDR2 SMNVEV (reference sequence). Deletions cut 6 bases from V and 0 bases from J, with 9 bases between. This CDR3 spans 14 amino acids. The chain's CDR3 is CASRGYFSYNEQFF. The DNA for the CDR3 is TGTGCCAGCAGGGGTTACTTCTCCTACAATGAGCAGTTCTTC.

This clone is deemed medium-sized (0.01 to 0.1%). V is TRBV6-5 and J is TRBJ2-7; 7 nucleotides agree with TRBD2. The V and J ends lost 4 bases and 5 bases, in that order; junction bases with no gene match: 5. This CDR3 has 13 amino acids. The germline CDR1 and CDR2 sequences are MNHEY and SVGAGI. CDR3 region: CASSWGGGDEQYF. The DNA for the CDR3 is TGTGCCAGCAGTTGGGGGGGTGGGGACGAGCAGTACTTC.

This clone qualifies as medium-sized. DNA for the CDR3: TGTGCCAGCAGTGAATCTGGCAGCTATGGCTACACCTTC. As protein: CASSESGSYGYTF. The J gene is TRBJ1-2, the V gene TRBV6-1; no clear D. V was cut by 2 bases and J by 4 bases, with 8 bases left in between. The length of the CDR3 is 13 residues. CDR1 and CDR2 from the germline V gene are MNHNS and SASEGT.

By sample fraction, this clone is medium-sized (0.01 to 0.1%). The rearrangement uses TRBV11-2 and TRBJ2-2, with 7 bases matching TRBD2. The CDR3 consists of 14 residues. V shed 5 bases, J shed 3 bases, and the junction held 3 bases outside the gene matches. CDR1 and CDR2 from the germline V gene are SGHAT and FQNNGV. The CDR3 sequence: CASSLGLYTGELFF. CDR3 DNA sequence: TGTGCCAGCAGCCTGGGACTATACACCGGGGAGCTGTTTTTT.

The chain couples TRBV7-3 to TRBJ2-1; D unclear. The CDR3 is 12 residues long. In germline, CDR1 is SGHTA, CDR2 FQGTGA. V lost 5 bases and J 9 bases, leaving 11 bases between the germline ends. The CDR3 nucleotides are TGTGCCAGCAGCCCAGACTCGGGTGAGCAGTTCTTC. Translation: CASSPDSGEQFF. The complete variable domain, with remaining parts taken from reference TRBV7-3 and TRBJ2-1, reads GAGVSQTPSNKVTEKGKYVELRCDPISGHTALYWYRQSLGQGPEFLIYFQGTGAADDSGLPNDRFFAVRPEGSVSTLKIQRTERGDSAVYLCASSPDSGEQFFGPGTRLTVL.

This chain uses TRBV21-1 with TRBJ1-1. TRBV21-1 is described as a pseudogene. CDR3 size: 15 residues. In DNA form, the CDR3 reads TGTGCCAGCAGTCGTATGGTAGCAATTCGCACTGAAGCTTTCTTT. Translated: CASSRMVAIRTEAFF.

CDR3 residues: CASSHEGGRLQNTEAFF. CDR3 DNA sequence: TGTGCCAGCAGCCACGAAGGGGGCAGGTTACAGAACACTGAAGCTTTCTTT. V is TRBV7-9 and J is TRBJ1-1, with 7 bases lining up with TRBD1. The CDR3 loop spans 17 amino acids. Germline values: CDR1 SEHNR, CDR2 FQNEAQ (reference sequence). The V and J ends lost 5 bases and 1 base, in that order; junction bases with no gene match: 13.

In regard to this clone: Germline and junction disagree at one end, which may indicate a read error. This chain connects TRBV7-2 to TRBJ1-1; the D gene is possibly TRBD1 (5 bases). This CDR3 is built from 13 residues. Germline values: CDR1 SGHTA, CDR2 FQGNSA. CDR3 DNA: TGTGCCAGCAGTTTAGGGGCACCAAATGAAGCTTTCTTT. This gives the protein CASSLGAPNEAFF.

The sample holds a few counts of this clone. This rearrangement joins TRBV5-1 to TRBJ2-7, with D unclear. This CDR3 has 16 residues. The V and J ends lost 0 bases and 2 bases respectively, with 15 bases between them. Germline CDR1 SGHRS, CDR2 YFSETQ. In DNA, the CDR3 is TGCGCCAGCAGCTTGGCCTCGGGCCTACGGACCTACGAGCAGTACTTC. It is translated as CASSLASGLRTYEQYF.

CDR3 amino acids: CSCPGSVVPLGQGRREGPDEQFF. For the CDR3, the DNA is TGCAGCTGTCCTGGCTCCGTAGTCCCGCTTGGACAGGGGAGGCGGGAGGGCCCGGATGAGCAGTTCTTC. The chain is built from TRBV29-1 and TRBJ2-1; possibly TRBD1 or TRBD2 for D (9 bases each). Germline assignment: CDR1 SQVTM and CDR2 ANQGSEA. There are 23 residues in the CDR3. Trimming took 8 bases from V and 8 from J, leaving 49 bases between them.